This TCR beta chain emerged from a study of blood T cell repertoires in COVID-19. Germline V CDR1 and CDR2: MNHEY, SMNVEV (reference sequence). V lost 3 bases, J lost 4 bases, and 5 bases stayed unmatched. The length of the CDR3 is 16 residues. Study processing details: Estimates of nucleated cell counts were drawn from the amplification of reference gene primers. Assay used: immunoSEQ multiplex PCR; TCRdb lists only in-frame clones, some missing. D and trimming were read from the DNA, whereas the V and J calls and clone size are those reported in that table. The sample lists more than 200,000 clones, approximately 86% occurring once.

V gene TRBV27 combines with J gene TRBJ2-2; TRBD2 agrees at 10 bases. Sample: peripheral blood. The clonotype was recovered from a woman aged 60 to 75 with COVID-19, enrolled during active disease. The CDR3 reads CASSFSGLASTGELFF. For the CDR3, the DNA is TGTGCCAGCAGTTTTTCGGGACTAGCGAGCACCGGGGAGCTGTTTTTT.